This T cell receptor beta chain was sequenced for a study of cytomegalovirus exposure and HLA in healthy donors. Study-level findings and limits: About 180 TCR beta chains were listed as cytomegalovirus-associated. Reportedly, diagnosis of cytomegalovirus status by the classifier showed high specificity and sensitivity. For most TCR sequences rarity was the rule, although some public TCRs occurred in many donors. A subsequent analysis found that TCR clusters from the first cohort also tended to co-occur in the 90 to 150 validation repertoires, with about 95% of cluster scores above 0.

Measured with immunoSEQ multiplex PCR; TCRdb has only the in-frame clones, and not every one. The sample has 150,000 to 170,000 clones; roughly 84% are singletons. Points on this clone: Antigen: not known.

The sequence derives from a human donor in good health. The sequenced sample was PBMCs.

The CDR3 region is CASAGTGGTDTQYF. CDR3 DNA: TGCGCCAGCGCCGGGACAGGGGGTACAGATACGCAGTATTTT. The chain combines TRBV5-1 with TRBJ2-3, with TRBD1 identical over 11 bases. The germline V gene has CDR1 SGHRS and CDR2 YFSETQ. The V and J ends lost 7 bases and 3 bases, in that order; junction bases with no gene match: 4. CDR3 size: 14 residues.